The 4 T cell receptor beta chains below come from one sample, sequenced in a study of spatial heterogeneity in lung cancer. Time point noted: sample taken at primary tumor resection. In TCRdb, the 5' RACE reads were re-called with MiXCR into one record per CDR3 protein. Altogether about 670 distinct CDR3 sequences are present, approximately 22% being singletons, with the ten largest covering around 16%. Here the sequenced sample was normal lung tissue next to the tumor, taken at surgery. All receptors come from a male donor with early-stage non-small cell lung cancer.

This clonotype is classed as large (0.1 to 1%). This beta chain slipped into a library made for alpha chains as a stray read, so its size is not meaningful. In DNA, the CDR3 is TGTGCCAGCAGCCCGGACAGGGGGTTGGGTGAGCAGTTCTTC. Residues: CASSPDRGLGEQFF. The rearrangement joins TRBV5-6 to TRBJ2-1, with 10 nucleotides matching TRBD1. This CDR3 spans 14 amino acids. Trimming took 4 bases from V and 9 from J; bases not matched to a gene: 7. Germline CDR1 reads SGHDT; CDR2 reads YYEEEE.

This clonotype was seen only a few times. The library was built for alpha chains, so this beta chain is an off-target read and its size means little. The chain recombines TRBV20-1 with TRBJ2-7, with 7 positions matching TRBD1. The CDR3 runs 13 residues. The germline CDR1 and CDR2 sequences are DFQATT and SNEGSKA (reference sequence). Unmatched junction bases numbered 9, after V lost 7 bases and J lost 3 bases. This chain's CDR3 is CSGRDRWDYEQYF. The CDR3 DNA follows: TGCAGTGGCCGGGACAGATGGGACTACGAGCAGTACTTC.

This clonotype has a handful of counts. This beta chain turned up in a library designed for alpha chains; as an off-target read, its abundance says little. The rearrangement links TRBV6-5 to TRBJ2-2; D possibly corresponds to TRBD2 (6 bases). The CDR3 runs 12 residues. V lost 7 bases to trimming and J lost 8 bases, with 11 bases between them. The germline gives CDR1 MNHEY, CDR2 SVGAGI. CDR3 bases: TGTGCCAGCAACGGGGGAATAGGGGAGCTGTTTTTT. Protein: CASNGGIGELFF.

This clonotype was picked up a small number of times. This beta chain appears as a stray read in a library generated for alpha chains; its size is not informative. V gene TRBV25-1 combines with J gene TRBJ1-1; a weak D match, TRBD1 (5 bases). The germline CDR1 and CDR2 sequences are MGHDK and SYGVNS. V lost 6 bases and J lost 1, with 9 bases in between. The CDR3 is 13 amino acids. The CDR3 loop is CASSTGWNTEAFF. DNA of the CDR3: TGTGCCAGCAGCACAGGATGGAACACTGAAGCTTTCTTT.